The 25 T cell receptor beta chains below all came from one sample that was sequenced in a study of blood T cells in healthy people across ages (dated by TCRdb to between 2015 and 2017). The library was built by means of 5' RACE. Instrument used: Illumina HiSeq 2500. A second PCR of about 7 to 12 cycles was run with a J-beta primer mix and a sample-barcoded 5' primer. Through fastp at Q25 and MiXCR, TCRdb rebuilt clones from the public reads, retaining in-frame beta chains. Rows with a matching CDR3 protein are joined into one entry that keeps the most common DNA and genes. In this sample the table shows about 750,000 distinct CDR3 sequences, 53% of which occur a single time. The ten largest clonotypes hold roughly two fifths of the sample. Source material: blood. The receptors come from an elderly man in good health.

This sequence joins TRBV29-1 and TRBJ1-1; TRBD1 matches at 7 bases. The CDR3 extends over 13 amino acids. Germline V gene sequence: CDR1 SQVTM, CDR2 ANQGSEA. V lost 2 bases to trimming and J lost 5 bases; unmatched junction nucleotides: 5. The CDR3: CSVEYRGRTEAFF. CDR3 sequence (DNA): TGCAGCGTTGAATATAGGGGGCGAACTGAAGCTTTCTTT.

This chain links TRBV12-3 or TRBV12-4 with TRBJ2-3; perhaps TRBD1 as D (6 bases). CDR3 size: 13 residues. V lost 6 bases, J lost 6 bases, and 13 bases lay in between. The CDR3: CASSLQQGDTQYF. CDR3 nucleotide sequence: TGTGCCAGCAGCCTACAGCAGGGGGATACGCAGTATTTT.

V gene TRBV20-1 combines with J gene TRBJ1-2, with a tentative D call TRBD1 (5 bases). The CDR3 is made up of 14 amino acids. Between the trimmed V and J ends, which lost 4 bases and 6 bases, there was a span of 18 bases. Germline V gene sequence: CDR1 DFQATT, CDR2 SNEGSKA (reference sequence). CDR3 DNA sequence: TGCAGTGCTATTTCTGGACAATACCAGAATGGCTACACCTTC. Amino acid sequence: CSAISGQYQNGYTF.

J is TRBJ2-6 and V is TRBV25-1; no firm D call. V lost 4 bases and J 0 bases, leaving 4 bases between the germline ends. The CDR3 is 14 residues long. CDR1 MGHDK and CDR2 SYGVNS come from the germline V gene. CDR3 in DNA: TGTGCCAGCAGTGGAGGCTCTGGGGCCAACGTCCTGACTTTC. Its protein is CASSGGSGANVLTF.

CDR3 amino acids: CSVEGRSSGTYNEQYF. CDR3 in DNA: TGCAGCGTTGAAGGTCGGTCCAGCGGCACCTACAATGAGCAGTACTTC. This chain uses TRBV29-1 with TRBJ2-1; weak D call: TRBD2 (5 bases). The better agreement between TRBJ2-7 and the DNA end casts doubt on the J call. The CDR3 has 16 amino acids. The germline V gene has CDR1 SQVTM and CDR2 ANQGSEA.

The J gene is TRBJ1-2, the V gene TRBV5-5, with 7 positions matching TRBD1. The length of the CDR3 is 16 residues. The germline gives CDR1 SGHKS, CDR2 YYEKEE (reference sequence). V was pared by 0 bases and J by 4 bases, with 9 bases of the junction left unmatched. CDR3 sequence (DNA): TGTGCCAGCAGCTTGGGGGGGGGACAGATCATCTATGGCTACACCTTC. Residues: CASSLGGGQIIYGYTF.

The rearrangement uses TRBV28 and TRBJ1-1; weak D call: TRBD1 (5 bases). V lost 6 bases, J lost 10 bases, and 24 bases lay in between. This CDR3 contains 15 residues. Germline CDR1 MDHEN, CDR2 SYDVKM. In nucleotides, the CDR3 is TGTGCCAGCAGACCGTACCAGGGTGGCTCTTCTGGAGCTTTCTTT. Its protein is CASRPYQGGSSGAFF.

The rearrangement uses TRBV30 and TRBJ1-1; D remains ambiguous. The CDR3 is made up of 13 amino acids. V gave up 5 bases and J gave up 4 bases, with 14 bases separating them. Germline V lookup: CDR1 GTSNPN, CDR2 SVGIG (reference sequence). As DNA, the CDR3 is TGTGCCTGGTTGAAGGGCTTGGGCACTGAAGCTTTCTTT. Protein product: CAWLKGLGTEAFF.

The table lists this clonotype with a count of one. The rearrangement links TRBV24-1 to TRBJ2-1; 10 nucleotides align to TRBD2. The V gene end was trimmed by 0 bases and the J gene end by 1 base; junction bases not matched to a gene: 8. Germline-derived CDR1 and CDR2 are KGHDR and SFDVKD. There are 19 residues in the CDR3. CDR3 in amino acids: CATSDLGASGSGSYNEQFF. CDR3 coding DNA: TGTGCCACCAGTGATTTGGGGGCTAGCGGGAGCGGGTCCTACAATGAGCAGTTCTTC.

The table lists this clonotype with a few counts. CDR3 in amino acids: CASSLDGSGRRGETQYF. Here the CDR3 DNA reads TGCGCCAGCAGCTTGGATGGTAGCGGGAGGCGAGGAGAGACCCAGTACTTC. The rearrangement links TRBV5-1 to TRBJ2-5, with 10 bases identical to TRBD2. V gave up 0 bases and J gave up 4 bases; unmatched junction bases: 9. Germline V gives CDR1 SGHRS, CDR2 YFSETQ. The CDR3 is made up of 17 amino acids.

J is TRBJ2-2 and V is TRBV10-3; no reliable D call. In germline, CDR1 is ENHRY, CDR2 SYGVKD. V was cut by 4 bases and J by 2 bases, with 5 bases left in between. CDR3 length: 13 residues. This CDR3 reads CAISGGNTGELFF. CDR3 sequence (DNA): TGTGCCATCAGTGGAGGAAACACCGGGGAGCTGTTTTTT.

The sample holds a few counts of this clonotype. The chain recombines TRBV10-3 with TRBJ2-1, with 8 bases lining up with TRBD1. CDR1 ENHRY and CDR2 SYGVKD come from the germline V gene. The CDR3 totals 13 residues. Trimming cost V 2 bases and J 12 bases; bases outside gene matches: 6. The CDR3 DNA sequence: TGTGCCATCAGTGAGCCAGACAGGGGCCGGCAGTTCTTC. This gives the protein CAISEPDRGRQFF.

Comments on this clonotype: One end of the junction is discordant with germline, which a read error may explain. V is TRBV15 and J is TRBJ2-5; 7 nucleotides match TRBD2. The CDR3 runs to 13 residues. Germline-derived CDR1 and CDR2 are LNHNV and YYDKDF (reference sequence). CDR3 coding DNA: TGTACCACCGCGGCGGGGGTGTTGGAGACCCAGTACTTC. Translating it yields CTTAAGVLETQYF.

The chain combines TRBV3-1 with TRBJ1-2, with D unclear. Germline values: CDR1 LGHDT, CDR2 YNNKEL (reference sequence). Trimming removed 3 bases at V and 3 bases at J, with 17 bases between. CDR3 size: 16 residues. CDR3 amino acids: CASSHTRPEIDYGYTF. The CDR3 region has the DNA TGTGCCAGCAGCCACACACGACCGGAGATAGACTATGGCTACACCTTC.

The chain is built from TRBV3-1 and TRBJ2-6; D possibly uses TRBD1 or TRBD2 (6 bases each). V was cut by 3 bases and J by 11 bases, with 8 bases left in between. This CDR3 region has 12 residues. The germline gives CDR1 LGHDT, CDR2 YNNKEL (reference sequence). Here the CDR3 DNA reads TGTGCCAGCAGCCAGGGGGGCGACGTCCTGACTTTC. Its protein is CASSQGGDVLTF.

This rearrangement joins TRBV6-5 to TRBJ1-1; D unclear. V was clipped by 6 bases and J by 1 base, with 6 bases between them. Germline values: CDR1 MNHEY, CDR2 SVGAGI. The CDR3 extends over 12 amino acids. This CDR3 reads CASSRANTEAFF. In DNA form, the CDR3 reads TGTGCCAGCAGCCGGGCGAACACTGAAGCTTTCTTT.

CDR3 residues: CSADGHGADGQPQHF. The CDR3 region has the DNA TGCAGTGCTGATGGTCATGGGGCCGACGGTCAGCCCCAGCATTTT. This chain links TRBV20-1 with TRBJ1-5; the D gene is possibly TRBD1 (5 bases). The ends were cut back, 5 bases at V and 6 bases at J, with 20 bases in the middle. Germline V lookup: CDR1 DFQATT, CDR2 SNEGSKA (reference sequence). The CDR3 is 15 amino acids.

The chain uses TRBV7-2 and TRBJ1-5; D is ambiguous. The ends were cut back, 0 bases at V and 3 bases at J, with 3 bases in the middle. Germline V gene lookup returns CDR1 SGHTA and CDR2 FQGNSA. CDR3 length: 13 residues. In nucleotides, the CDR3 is TGTGCCAGCAGCTTAGCGGCCAATCAGCCCCAGCATTTT. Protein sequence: CASSLAANQPQHF. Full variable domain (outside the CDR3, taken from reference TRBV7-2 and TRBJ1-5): GAGVSQSPSNKVTEKGKDVELRCDPISGHTALYWYRQSLGQGLEFLIYFQGNSAPDKSGLPSDRFSAERTGGSVSTLTIQRTQQEDSAVYLCASSLAANQPQHFGDGTRLSIL.

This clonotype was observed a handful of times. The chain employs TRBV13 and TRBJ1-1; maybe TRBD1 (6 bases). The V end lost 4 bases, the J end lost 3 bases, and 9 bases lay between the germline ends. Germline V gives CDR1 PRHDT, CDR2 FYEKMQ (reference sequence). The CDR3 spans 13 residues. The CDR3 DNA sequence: TGTGCCAGCAGCTCTCAGGGGTACACTGAAGCTTTCTTT. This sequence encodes CASSSQGYTEAFF.

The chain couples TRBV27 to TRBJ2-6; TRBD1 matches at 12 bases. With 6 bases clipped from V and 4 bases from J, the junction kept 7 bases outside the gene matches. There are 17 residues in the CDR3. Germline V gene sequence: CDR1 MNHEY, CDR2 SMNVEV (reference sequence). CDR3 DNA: TGTGCCAGCAGACCGGGACAGGGGGCGTCAGGGGCCAACGTCCTGACTTTC. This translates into CASRPGQGASGANVLTF.

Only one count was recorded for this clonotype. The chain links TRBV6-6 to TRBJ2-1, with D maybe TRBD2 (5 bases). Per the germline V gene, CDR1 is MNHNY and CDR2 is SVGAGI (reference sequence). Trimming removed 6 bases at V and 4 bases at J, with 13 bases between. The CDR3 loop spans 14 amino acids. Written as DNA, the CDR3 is TGTGCCAGCAGCCCCATGGAGCGGTACAATGAGCAGTTCTTC. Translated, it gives CASSPMERYNEQFF.

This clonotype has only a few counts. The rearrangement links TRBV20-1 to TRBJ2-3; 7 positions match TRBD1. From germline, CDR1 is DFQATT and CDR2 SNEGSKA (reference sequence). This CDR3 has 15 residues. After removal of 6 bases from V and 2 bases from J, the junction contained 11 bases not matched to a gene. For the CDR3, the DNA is TGCAGTGCACTAAACCCGGGACAGTACACAGATACGCAGTATTTT. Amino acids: CSALNPGQYTDTQYF.

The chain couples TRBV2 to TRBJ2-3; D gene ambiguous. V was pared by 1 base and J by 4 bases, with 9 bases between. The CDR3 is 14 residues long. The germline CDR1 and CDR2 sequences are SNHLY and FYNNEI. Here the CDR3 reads CASSEGNVADTQYF. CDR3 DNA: TGTGCCAGCAGTGAAGGGAATGTGGCAGATACGCAGTATTTT.

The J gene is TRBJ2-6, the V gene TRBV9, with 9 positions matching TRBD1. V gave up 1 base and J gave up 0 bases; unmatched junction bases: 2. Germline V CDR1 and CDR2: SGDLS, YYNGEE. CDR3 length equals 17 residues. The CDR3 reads CASSVRTGDSGANVLTF. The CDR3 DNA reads TGTGCCAGCAGCGTACGGACAGGGGACTCTGGGGCCAACGTCCTGACTTTC.

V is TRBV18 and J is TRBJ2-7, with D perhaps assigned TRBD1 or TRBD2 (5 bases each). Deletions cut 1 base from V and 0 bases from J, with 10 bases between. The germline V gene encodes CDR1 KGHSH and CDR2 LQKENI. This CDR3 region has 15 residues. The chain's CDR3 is CASSPRDGTSYEQYF. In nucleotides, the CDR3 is TGTGCCAGCTCACCACGGGACGGGACCTCCTACGAGCAGTACTTC. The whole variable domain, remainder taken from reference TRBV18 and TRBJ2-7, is NAGVMQNPRHLVRRRGQEARLRCSPMKGHSHVYWYRQLPEEGLKFMVYLQKENIIDESGMPKERFSAEFPKEGPSILRIQQVVRGDSAAYFCASSPRDGTSYEQYFGPGTRLTVT.